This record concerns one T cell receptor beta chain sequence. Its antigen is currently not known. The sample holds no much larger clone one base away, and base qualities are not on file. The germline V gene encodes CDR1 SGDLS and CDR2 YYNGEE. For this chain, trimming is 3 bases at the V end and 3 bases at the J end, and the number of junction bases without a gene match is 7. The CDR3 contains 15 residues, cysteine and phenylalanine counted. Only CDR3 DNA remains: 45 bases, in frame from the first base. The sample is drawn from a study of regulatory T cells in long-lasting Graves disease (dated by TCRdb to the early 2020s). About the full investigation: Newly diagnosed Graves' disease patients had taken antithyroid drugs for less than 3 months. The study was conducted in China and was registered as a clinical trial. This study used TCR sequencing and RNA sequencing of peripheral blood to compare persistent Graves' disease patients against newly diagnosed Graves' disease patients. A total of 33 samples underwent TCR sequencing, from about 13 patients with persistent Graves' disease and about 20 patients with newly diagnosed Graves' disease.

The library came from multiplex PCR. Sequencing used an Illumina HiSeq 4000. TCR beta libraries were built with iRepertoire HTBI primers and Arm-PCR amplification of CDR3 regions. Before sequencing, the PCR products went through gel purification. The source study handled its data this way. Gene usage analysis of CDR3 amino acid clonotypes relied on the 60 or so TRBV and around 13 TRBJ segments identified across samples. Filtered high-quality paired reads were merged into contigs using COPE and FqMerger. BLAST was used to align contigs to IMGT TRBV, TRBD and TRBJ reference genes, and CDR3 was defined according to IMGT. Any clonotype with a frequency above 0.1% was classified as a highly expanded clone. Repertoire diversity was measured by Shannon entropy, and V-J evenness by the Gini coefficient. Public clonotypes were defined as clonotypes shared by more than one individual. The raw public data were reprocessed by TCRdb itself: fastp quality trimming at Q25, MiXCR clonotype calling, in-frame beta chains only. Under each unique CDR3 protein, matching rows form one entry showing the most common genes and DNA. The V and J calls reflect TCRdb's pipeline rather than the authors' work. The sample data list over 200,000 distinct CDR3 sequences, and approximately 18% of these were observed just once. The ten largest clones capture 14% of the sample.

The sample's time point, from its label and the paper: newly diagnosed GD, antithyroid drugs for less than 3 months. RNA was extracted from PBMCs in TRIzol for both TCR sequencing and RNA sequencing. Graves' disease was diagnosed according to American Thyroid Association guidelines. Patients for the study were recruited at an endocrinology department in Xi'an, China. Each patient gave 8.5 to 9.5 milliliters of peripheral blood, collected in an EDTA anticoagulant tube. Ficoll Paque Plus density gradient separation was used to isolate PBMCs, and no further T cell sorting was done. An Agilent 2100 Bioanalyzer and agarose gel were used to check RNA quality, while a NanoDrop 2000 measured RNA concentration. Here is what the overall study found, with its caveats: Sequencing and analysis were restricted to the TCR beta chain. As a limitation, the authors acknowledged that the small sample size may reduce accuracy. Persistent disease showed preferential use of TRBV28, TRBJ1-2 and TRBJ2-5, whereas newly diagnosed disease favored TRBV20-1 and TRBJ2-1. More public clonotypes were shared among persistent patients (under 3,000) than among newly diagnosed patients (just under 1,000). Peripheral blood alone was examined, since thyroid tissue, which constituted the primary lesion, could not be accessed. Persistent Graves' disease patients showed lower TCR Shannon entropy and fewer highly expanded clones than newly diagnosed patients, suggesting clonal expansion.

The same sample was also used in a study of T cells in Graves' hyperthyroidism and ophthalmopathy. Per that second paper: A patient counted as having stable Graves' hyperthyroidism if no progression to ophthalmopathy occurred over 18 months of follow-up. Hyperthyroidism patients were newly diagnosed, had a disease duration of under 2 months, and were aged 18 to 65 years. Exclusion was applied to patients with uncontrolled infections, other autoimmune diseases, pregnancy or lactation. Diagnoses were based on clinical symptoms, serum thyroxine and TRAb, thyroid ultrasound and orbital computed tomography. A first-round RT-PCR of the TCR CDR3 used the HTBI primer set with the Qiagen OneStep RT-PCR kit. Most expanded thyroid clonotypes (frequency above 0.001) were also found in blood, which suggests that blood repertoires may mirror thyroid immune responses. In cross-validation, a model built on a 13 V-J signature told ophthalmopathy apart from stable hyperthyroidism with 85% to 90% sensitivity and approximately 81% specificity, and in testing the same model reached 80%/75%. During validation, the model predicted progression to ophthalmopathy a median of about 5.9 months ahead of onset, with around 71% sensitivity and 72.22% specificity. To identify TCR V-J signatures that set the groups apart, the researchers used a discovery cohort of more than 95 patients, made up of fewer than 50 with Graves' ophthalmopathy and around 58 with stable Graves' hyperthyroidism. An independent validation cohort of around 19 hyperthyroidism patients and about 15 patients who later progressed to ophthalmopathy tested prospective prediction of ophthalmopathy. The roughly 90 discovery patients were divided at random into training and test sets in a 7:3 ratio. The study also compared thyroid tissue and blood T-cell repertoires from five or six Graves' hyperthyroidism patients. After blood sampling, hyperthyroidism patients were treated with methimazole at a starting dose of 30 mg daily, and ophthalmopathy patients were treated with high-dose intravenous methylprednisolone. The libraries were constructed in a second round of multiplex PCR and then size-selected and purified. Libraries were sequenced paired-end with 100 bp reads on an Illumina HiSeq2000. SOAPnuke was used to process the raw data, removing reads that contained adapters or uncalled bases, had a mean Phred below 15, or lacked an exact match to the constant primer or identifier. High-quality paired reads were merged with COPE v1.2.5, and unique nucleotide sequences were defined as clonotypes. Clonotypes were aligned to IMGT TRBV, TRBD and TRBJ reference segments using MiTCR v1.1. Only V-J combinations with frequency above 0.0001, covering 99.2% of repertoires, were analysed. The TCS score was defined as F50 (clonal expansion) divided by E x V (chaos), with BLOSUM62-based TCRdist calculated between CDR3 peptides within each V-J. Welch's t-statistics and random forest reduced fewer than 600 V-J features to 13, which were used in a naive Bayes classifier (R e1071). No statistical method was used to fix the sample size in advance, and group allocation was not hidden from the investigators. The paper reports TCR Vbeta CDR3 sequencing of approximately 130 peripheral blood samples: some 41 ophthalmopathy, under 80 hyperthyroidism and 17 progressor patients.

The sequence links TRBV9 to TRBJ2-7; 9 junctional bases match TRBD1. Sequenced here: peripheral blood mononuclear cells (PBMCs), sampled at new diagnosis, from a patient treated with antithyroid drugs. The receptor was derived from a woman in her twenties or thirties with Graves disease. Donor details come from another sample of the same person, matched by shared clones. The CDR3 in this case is CASSAGTGWDYEQYF. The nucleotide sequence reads TGTGCCAGCAGCGCCGGGACAGGGTGGGACTACGAGCAGTACTTC.